This record concerns one TCR beta chain sequence. TCRdb redid the calling of the 5' RACE reads with MiXCR, one entry per CDR3 protein. In the table there are about 900,000 distinct CDR3 sequences, roughly 12% of which are singletons. The source of the sample is a study of identical twins. Healthy Caucasians alone served as donors. The CDR3 contains 13 residues. Per germline, CDR1 MDHEN and CDR2 SYDVKM. Trimming took off 2 bases at V and 10 bases at J, with 12 bases between the two ends. The same sample was also used in a study of yellow fever vaccine responses in identical twins.

The sample comprised PBMCs. The V gene is TRBV28, the J gene TRBJ2-1; D gene uncertain. The receptor was isolated from a woman aged 18-29 years in good health. CDR3 in amino acids: CASSLVGTREQFF. Written as DNA, the CDR3 is TGTGCCAGCAGTTTAGTCGGTACAAGAGAGCAGTTCTTC.